These 28 T cell receptor beta chains came from one sample sequenced in a study of T cells in Graves' hyperthyroidism and ophthalmopathy. Regions amplified from RNA transcripts were the TCR beta CDR3 regions. Using the HTBI primer set, a first-round RT-PCR was run on the TCR CDR3. Via MiXCR, TCRdb re-called the multiplex PCR reads, giving one row per CDR3 protein. The table lists about 480,000 distinct CDR3 sequences, roughly 14% of them singletons. Sequenced sample: blood. The receptor source for this set is a woman between 18 and 29 years old with Graves' hyperthyroidism.

This clonotype was recorded at least ten times. The chain has TRBV6-1 and TRBJ2-1; D uncertain. The V gene's germline CDR1 is MNHNS and CDR2 SASEGT. The CDR3 extends over 15 amino acids. Trimming stripped 6 bases from V and 7 bases from J, with 19 bases between. For the CDR3, the DNA is TGTGCCAGCAGCCTTCACGGGCAGTCACGTAATGAGCAGTTCTTC. Amino acid sequence: CASSLHGQSRNEQFF.

Here the CDR3 DNA reads TGTGCCAGCAACTTACAGGGAGGGAAGAGTCAGCCCCAGCATTTT. It yields the protein CASNLQGGKSQPQHF. The chain uses TRBV6-1 and TRBJ1-5, with D possibly being TRBD1 (6 bases). This CDR3 is 15 amino acids long. With 7 bases removed from V and 6 bases from J, the gap between germline ends came to 19 bases. Germline V gene sequence: CDR1 MNHNS, CDR2 SASEGT.

There are many counts of this clonotype. The chain combines TRBV6-1 with TRBJ2-5; D remains unclear. Germline assignment: CDR1 MNHNS and CDR2 SASEGT. The CDR3 runs 13 residues. The ends were cut back, 6 bases at V and 5 bases at J, with 13 bases in the middle. CDR3 region: CASRILVGETQYF. As DNA, the CDR3 is TGTGCCAGCAGAATCCTAGTTGGGGAGACCCAGTACTTC.

The genes are TRBV20-1 and TRBJ2-1; D may be TRBD1 (5 bases). Germline V CDR1 and CDR2: DFQATT, SNEGSKA (reference sequence). V was clipped by 1 base and J by 8 bases, with 12 bases between them. This CDR3 is built from 13 residues. The CDR3 here is CSARAPGAHEQFF. CDR3 DNA sequence: TGCAGTGCTAGAGCTCCTGGGGCCCATGAGCAGTTCTTC.

This clonotype was detected many times. This rearrangement joins TRBV7-2 to TRBJ2-3, with no clear D. V was clipped by 4 bases and J by 0 bases, with 5 bases between them. The CDR3 totals 13 residues. Looked up from germline, CDR1 is SGHTA and CDR2 is FQGNSA. CDR3 region: CASSWASTDTQYF. CDR3 bases: TGTGCCAGCAGCTGGGCTAGCACAGATACGCAGTATTTT. Full variable domain (rest looked up from reference TRBV7-2 and TRBJ2-3): GAGVSQSPSNKVTEKGKDVELRCDPISGHTALYWYRQSLGQGLEFLIYFQGNSAPDKSGLPSDRFSAERTGGSVSTLTIQRTQQEDSAVYLCASSWASTDTQYFGPGTRLTVL.

This clonotype has ten or more counts. V and J are TRBV12-3 or TRBV12-4 and TRBJ2-5, with 8 bases aligning to TRBD2. CDR3 length: 14 amino acids. V lost 6 bases and J lost 2; bases outside the gene matches: 5. CDR3 sequence: CASRQGLGQETQYF. CDR3 nucleotides: TGTGCCAGCAGGCAGGGACTAGGGCAAGAGACCCAGTACTTC.

With regard to this clonotype: A read error may produce the germline difference seen at one junction end. The chain employs TRBV7-2 and TRBJ2-3; D is ambiguous. The CDR3 runs to 14 residues. CDR1 and CDR2 from the germline V gene are SGHTA and FQGNSA. The CDR3 protein is CASSLASYTDTRYF. Here the CDR3 DNA reads TGTGCCAGCAGCTTAGCCAGTTACACAGATACGCGGTATTTT.

CDR3 protein: CASSPSTGGGYTF. The CDR3, as DNA: TGTGCCAGCAGTCCCTCGACAGGGGGGGGCTACACCTTC. The rearrangement uses TRBV6-5 and TRBJ1-2; TRBD1 matches 9 bases. With V trimmed by 5 bases and J by 8 bases, 6 bases remained unmatched. This CDR3 comprises 13 residues. CDR1 is MNHEY, CDR2 SVGAGI, per germline.

This clonotype was counted at least ten times. The rearrangement uses TRBV20-1 and TRBJ1-4, with TRBD1 identical over 7 bases. The germline gives CDR1 DFQATT, CDR2 SNEGSKA (reference sequence). The CDR3 is made up of 13 amino acids. Trimming removed 6 bases from V and 5 bases from J; junction bases left unmatched: 6. CDR3 sequence: CSAIQGLNEKLFF. The CDR3 DNA is TGCAGTGCGATACAGGGGTTAAATGAAAAACTGTTTTTT.

There are many counts of this clonotype. V gene TRBV27 combines with J gene TRBJ2-7, with 9 bases lining up with TRBD1. Germline-derived CDR1 and CDR2 are MNHEY and SMNVEV (reference sequence). J lost 5 bases, V lost 6 bases, and 11 bases had no gene match. There are 15 residues in the CDR3. CDR3 sequence (DNA): TGTGCCAGCAGCCGCTTCCTTGACAGGGGGGACGAGCAGTACTTC. Its translation is CASSRFLDRGDEQYF.

At least ten counts were recorded for this clonotype. The V and J genes are TRBV11-2 and TRBJ1-2, with 8 bases aligning to TRBD1. This CDR3 has 14 amino acids. The V and J ends lost 4 bases and 4 bases, in that order; junction bases with no gene match: 5. Germline V lookup: CDR1 SGHAT, CDR2 FQNNGV. The CDR3 loop is CASSWDRNGYGYTF. CDR3 in DNA: TGTGCCAGCAGCTGGGACAGGAATGGCTATGGCTACACCTTC.

This clonotype was found many times. The V gene is TRBV20-1, the J gene TRBJ2-1; 13 bases line up with TRBD2. Unmatched junction bases numbered 6, after V lost 7 bases and J lost 3 bases. The CDR3 runs 15 residues. Germline CDR1 and CDR2: DFQATT and SNEGSKA (reference sequence). The CDR3 DNA sequence: TGCAGTGTTGTCGGACTAGCGGGAGTCTACAATGAGCAGTTCTTC. The encoded protein is CSVVGLAGVYNEQFF.

This clonotype occurred many times. This chain connects TRBV28 to TRBJ1-2; D gene unclear. The CDR3 length is 13 residues. The V end was cut by 8 bases, the J end by 5 bases, with 15 bases between. Per germline, CDR1 MDHEN and CDR2 SYDVKM. DNA for the CDR3: TGTGCCAGCCGGGAGGAGGGTTTTTATGGCTACACCTTC. Its translation: CASREEGFYGYTF.

In its sample, this clonotype was seen many times. This chain connects TRBV20-1 to TRBJ1-5, with 9 bases lining up with TRBD1. The CDR3 is made up of 14 amino acids. The germline V gene has CDR1 DFQATT and CDR2 SNEGSKA (reference sequence). V lost 4 bases and J lost 3; bases outside the gene matches: 4. CDR3 in DNA: TGCAGTGCTAAACAGGGGGCGGACAATCAGCCCCAGCATTTT. Translation gives CSAKQGADNQPQHF.

This chain joins TRBV5-6 and TRBJ2-7; D might be TRBD2 (5 bases). Germline-derived CDR1 and CDR2 are SGHDT and YYEEEE. V gave up 0 bases and J gave up 1 base, with 8 bases separating them. The CDR3 length is 14 residues. CDR3 in DNA: TGTGCCAGCAGCTTGGTTCGGGGTTCCTACGAGCAGTACGTC. This encodes CASSLVRGSYEQYV.

The chain uses TRBV11-2 and TRBJ1-1; D might be TRBD1 (6 bases). Germline V gives CDR1 SGHAT, CDR2 FQNNGV. The V end lost 5 bases, the J end lost 10 bases, and 20 bases lay between the germline ends. CDR3 length: 14 residues. CDR3 coding DNA: TGTGCCAGCAGCGCCCCCTACAGGGTTGAGGGAGCTTTCTTT. It translates to CASSAPYRVEGAFF.

This chain uses TRBV5-1 with TRBJ1-3; 9 positions agree with TRBD1. The germline gives CDR1 SGHRS, CDR2 YFSETQ. This CDR3 is 19 amino acids long. J was trimmed by 1 base and V by 0 bases; bases with no gene match: 11. The CDR3 DNA reads as TGCGCCAGCAGCTTGGATAAGGGACAGGGCCTCAAATCTGGAAACACCATATATTTT. Translating it yields CASSLDKGQGLKSGNTIYF.

This clonotype was found a few times. This chain joins TRBV6-1 and TRBJ1-5; D is possibly TRBD1 (5 bases). Trimming shortened V by 6 bases and J by 3 bases, and 12 bases separated the two germline ends. The CDR3 contains 14 residues. Germline V gives CDR1 MNHNS, CDR2 SASEGT. This chain's CDR3 is CASSTDSLNQPQHF. CDR3 nucleotide sequence: TGTGCCAGCAGCACCGACAGCCTCAATCAGCCCCAGCATTTT.

This clonotype was counted between two and nine times. The rearrangement links TRBV29-1 to TRBJ2-7; D possibly corresponds to TRBD2 (5 bases). Trimming shortened V by 7 bases and J by 2 bases, and 12 bases separated the two germline ends. CDR1 and CDR2 from the germline V gene are SQVTM and ANQGSEA. CDR3 length: 12 amino acids. In nucleotides, the CDR3 is TGCAGCGGGGAGACGGGAACCTACGAGCAGTACTTC. It translates to CSGETGTYEQYF.

This clonotype came up many times. The chain combines TRBV6-1 with TRBJ1-4; D may be TRBD1 (6 bases). CDR1 and CDR2 from the germline V gene are MNHNS and SASEGT. V was pared by 5 bases and J by 9 bases, with 16 bases between. CDR3 length: 14 amino acids. CDR3 amino acids: CASSQGRELQKLFF. The CDR3 DNA is TGTGCCAGCAGTCAGGGGAGAGAACTTCAAAAACTGTTTTTT.

About this clonotype itself: A read error may explain this, as a much larger clone is one base away. This chain's CDR3 is CASSPHLILLVNEQFF. DNA of the CDR3: TGTGCCAGCTCACCGCATTTAATCCTGTTAGTCAATGAGCAGTTCTTC. The chain employs TRBV18 and TRBJ2-1; D uncertain. Germline V lookup: CDR1 KGHSH, CDR2 LQKENI. The CDR3 is 16 residues long. Trimming shortened V by 3 bases and J by 6 bases, and 18 bases separated the two germline ends.

The table lists this clonotype with many counts. The V call is TRBV9, the J call TRBJ2-1; D is possibly TRBD1 or TRBD2 (5 bases each). V was pared by 6 bases and J by 8 bases, with 15 bases between. Looked up from germline, CDR1 is SGDLS and CDR2 is YYNGEE. This CDR3 is built from 13 residues. The CDR3 nucleotides read TGTGCCAGCAACACAGAGAGGGGCGATGAGCAGTTCTTC. Amino acid sequence: CASNTERGDEQFF.

This clonotype was detected many times. The chain has TRBV3-1 and TRBJ2-7; tentatively, D is TRBD2 (7 bases). V lost 3 bases, J lost 1 base, and 13 bases lay in between. The CDR3 runs to 15 residues. CDR1 and CDR2 from the germline V gene are LGHDT and YNNKEL (reference sequence). Here the CDR3 reads CASSHLAGASYEQYF. CDR3 nucleotide sequence: TGTGCCAGCAGCCACCTTGCGGGGGCATCCTACGAGCAGTACTTC.

This clonotype turned up a few times. The chain couples TRBV24-1 to TRBJ2-1; TRBD2 matches at 13 bases. The junction had 5 bases not matched to a gene; V was cut back by 6 bases and J by 4 bases. CDR1 and CDR2 (germline): KGHDR, SFDVKD. This CDR3 contains 16 residues. CDR3 in DNA: TGTGCCACCAGTCCACGACTAGCGGGGGGTTACAATGAGCAGTTCTTC. Translating it yields CATSPRLAGGYNEQFF.

This clonotype was detected many times. V usage is TRBV27 and J usage is TRBJ1-2, with D unclear. From germline, CDR1 is MNHEY and CDR2 SMNVEV (reference sequence). Between the trimmed V and J ends, which lost 5 bases and 2 bases, there was a span of 12 bases. The CDR3 is made up of 14 amino acids. The CDR3 sequence is CASSPRTQNYGYTF. The CDR3 bases are TGTGCCAGCAGTCCTCGGACGCAAAACTATGGCTACACCTTC.

This clonotype was recorded at least ten times. The rearrangement joins TRBV3-1 to TRBJ2-1; D ambiguous. Germline V gives CDR1 LGHDT, CDR2 YNNKEL (reference sequence). V shed 0 bases and J shed 10 bases, with 10 bases lying between them. There are 13 residues in the CDR3. CDR3 protein: CASSQEARWEQFF. The CDR3 DNA reads TGTGCCAGCAGCCAAGAGGCGCGGTGGGAGCAGTTCTTC.

CDR3 sequence reads: CASIRDGYTF. The CDR3 DNA reads TGTGCCAGTATCAGGGACGGCTACACCTTC. J is TRBJ1-2 and V is TRBV6-1; perhaps TRBD1 as D (5 bases). This CDR3 region has 10 residues. With 9 bases removed from V and 8 bases from J, the gap between germline ends came to 10 bases. Per germline, CDR1 MNHNS and CDR2 SASEGT.

This clonotype was counted many times. This sequence joins TRBV5-1 and TRBJ2-2; possibly TRBD1 for D (6 bases). The CDR3 spans 13 residues. Germline V lookup: CDR1 SGHRS, CDR2 YFSETQ. V gave up 4 bases and J gave up 6 bases, with 10 bases separating them. For the CDR3, the DNA is TGCGCCAGCAGCCCGACAGGTCCCGGGGAGCTGTTTTTT. This gives the protein CASSPTGPGELFF.